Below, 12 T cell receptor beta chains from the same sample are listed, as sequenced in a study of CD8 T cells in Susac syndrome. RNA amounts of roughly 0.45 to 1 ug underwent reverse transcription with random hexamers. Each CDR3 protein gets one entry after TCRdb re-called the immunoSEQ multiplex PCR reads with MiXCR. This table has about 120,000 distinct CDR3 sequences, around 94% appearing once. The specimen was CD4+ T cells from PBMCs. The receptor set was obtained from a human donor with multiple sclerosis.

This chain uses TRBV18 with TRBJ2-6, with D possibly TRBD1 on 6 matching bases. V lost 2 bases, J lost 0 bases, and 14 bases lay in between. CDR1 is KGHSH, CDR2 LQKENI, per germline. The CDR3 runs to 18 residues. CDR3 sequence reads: CASSPNYRGGSGANVLTF. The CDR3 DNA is TGTGCCAGCTCACCAAACTACAGAGGGGGCTCTGGGGCCAACGTCCTGACTTTC.

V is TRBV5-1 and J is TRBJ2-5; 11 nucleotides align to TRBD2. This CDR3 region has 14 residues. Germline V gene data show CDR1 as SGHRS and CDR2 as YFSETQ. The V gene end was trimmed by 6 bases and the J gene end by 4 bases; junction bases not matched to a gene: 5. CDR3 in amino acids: CASKRLAGGETQYF. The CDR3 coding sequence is TGCGCCAGCAAAAGGCTAGCGGGAGGAGAGACCCAGTACTTC.

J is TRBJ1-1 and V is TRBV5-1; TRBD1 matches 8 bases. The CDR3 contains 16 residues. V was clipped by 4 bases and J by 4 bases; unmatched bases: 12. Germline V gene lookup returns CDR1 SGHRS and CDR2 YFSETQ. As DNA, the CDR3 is TGCGCCAGCAGCAACAGACAGGGGAGCGGTCGCACTGAAGCTTTCTTT. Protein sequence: CASSNRQGSGRTEAFF.

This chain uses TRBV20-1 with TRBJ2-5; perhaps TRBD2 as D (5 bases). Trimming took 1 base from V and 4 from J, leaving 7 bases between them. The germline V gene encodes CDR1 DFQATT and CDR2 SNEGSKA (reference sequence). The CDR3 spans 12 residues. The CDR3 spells CSARVGRETQYF. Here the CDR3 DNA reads TGCAGTGCTAGAGTAGGGAGAGAGACCCAGTACTTC.

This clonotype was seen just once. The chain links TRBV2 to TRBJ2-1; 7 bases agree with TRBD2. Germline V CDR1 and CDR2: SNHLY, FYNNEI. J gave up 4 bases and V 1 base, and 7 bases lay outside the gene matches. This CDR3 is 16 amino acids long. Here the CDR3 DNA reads TGTGCCAGCAGTGAAGTTCGTCTAGCGGTGTACAATGAGCAGTTCTTC. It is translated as CASSEVRLAVYNEQFF.

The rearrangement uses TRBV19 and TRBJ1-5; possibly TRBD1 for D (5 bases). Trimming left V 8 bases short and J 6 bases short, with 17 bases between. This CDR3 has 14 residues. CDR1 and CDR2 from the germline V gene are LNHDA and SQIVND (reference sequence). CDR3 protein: CASSLDSAGQPQHF. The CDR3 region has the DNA TGTGCCAGTTCGCTAGACAGTGCCGGTCAGCCCCAGCATTTT.

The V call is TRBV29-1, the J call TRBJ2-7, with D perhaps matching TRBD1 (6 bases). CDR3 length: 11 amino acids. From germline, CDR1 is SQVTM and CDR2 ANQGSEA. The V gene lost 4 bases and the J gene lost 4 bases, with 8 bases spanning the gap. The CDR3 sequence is CSVGDRYEQYF. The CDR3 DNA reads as TGCAGCGTTGGCGACAGGTACGAGCAGTACTTC.

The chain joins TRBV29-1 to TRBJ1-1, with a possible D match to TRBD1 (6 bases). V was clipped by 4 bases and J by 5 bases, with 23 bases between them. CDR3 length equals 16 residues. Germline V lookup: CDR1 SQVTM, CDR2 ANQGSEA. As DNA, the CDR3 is TGCAGCGTTGTGGGGAGGGACACTCTCAAGGGGACTGAAGCTTTCTTT. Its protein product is CSVVGRDTLKGTEAFF.

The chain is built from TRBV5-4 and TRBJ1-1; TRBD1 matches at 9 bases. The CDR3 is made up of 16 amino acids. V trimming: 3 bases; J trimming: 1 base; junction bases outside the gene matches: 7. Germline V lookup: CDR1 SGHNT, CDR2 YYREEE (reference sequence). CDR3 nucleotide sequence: TGTGCCAGCAGCTGGGGACAGGGAGGCCGGAACACTGAAGCTTTCTTT. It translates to CASSWGQGGRNTEAFF.

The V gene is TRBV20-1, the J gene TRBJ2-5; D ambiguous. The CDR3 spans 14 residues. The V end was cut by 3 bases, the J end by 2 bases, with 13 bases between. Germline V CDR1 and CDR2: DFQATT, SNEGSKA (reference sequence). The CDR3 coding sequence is TGCAGTGCTAGGGTTGTGTCGGATCAAGAGACCCAGTACTTC. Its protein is CSARVVSDQETQYF.

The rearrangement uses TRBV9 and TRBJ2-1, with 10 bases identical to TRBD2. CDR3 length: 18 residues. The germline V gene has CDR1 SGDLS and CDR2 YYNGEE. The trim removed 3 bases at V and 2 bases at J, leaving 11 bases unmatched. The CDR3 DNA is TGTGCCAGCAGCGCCGGGAGGACTAGCGGACATCCCTACAATGAGCAGTTCTTC. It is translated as CASSAGRTSGHPYNEQFF.

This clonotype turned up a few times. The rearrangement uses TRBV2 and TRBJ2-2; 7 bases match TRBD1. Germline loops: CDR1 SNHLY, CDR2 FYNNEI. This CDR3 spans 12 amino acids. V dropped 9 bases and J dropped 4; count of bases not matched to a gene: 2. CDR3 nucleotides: TGTGCCAGTCGACAGGGCACCGGGGAGCTGTTTTTT. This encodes CASRQGTGELFF. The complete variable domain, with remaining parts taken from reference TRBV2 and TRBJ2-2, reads EPEVTQTPSHQVTQMGQEVILRCVPISNHLYFYWYRQILGQKVEFLVSFYNNEISEKSEIFDDQFSVERPDGSNFTLKIRSTKLEDSAMYFCASRQGTGELFFGEGSRLTVL.